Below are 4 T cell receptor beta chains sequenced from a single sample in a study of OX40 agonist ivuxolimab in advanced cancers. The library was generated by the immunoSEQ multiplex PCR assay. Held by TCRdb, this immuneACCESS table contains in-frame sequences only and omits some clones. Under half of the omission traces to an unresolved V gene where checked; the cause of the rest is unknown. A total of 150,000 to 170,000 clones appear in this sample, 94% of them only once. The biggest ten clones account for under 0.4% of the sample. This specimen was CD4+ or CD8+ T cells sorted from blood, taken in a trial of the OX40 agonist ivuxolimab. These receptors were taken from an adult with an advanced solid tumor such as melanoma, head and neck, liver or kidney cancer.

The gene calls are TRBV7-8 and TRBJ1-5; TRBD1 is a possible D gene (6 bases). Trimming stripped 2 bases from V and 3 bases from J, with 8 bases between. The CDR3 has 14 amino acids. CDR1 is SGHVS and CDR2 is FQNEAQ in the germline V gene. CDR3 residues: CASSLRTVNQPQHF. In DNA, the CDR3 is TGTGCCAGCAGCTTAAGGACAGTCAATCAGCCCCAGCATTTT.

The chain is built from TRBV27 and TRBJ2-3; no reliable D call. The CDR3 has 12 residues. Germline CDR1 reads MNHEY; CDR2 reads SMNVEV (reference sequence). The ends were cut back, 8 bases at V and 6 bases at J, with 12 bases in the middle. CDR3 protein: CASGSRDDTQYF. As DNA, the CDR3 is TGTGCCAGCGGGTCGCGTGATGATACGCAGTATTTT.

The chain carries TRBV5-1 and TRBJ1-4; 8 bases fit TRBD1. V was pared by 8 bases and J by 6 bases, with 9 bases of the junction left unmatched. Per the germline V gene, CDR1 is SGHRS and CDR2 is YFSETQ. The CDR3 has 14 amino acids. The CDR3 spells CASKKQGGDEKLFF. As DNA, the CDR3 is TGCGCCAGTAAGAAACAGGGGGGTGATGAAAAACTGTTTTTT. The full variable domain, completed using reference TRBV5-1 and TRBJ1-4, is KAGVTQTPRYLIKTRGQQVTLSCSPISGHRSVSWYQQTPGQGLQFLFEYFSETQRNKGNFPGRFSGRQFSNSRSEMNVSTLELGDSALYLCASKKQGGDEKLFFGSGTQLSVL.

The CDR3 reads CATSRQGTTVNTEAFF. CDR3 coding DNA: TGTGCCACCAGCAGGCAAGGGACGACCGTGAACACTGAAGCTTTCTTT. The genes are TRBV15 and TRBJ1-1, with D tentatively TRBD1 (5 bases). Trimming shortened V by 3 bases and J by 0 bases, and 14 bases separated the two germline ends. The germline V gene encodes CDR1 LNHNV and CDR2 YYDKDF (reference sequence). The CDR3 runs 16 residues.